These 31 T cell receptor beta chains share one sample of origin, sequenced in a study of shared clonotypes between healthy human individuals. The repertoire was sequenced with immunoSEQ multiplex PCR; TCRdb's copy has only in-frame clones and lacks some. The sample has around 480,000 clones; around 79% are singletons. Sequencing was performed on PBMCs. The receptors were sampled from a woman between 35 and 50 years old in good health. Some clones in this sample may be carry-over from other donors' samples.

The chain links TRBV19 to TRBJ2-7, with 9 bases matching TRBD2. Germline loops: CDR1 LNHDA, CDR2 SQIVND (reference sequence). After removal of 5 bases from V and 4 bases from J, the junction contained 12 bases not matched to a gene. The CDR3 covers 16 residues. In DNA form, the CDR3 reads TGTGCCAGTAGTGACCGCCCCTGGCGGGAGGGTTACGAGCAGTACTTC. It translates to CASSDRPWREGYEQYF.

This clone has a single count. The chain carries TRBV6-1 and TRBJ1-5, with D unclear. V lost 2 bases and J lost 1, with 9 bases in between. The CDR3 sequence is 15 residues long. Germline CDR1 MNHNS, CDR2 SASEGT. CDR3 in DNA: TGTGCCAGCAGTGAATTGTGGGTCAGCAATCAGCCCCAGCATTTT. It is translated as CASSELWVSNQPQHF.

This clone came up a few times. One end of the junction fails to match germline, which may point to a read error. In nucleotides, the CDR3 is TGTGCCAGCAGATACTCGACTAGATTGGCCCAAGAGACCCAGTACTTC. As protein: CASRYSTRLAQETQYF. This chain links TRBV6-6 with TRBJ2-5; TRBD2 is a possible D gene (6 bases). Germline assignment: CDR1 MNHNY and CDR2 SVGAGI (reference sequence). This CDR3 contains 16 residues.

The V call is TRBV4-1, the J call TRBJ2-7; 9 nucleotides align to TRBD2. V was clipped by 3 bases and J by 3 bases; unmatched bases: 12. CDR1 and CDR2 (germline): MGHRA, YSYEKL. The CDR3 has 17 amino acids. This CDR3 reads CASSHGGPGLAVYEQYF. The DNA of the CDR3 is TGCGCCAGCAGCCATGGGGGCCCGGGACTAGCAGTCTACGAGCAGTACTTC.

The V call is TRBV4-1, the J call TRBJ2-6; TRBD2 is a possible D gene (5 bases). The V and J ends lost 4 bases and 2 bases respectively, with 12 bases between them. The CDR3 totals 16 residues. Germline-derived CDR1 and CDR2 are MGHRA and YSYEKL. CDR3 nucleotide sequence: TGCGCCAGCAGCCTCATTCTCGGGACTGGGGCCAACGTCCTGACTTTC. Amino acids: CASSLILGTGANVLTF.

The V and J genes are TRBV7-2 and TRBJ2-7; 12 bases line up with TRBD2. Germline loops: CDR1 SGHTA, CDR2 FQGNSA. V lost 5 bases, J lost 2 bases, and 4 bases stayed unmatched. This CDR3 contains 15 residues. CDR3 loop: CASSPGLAGTYEQYF. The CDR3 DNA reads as TGTGCCAGCAGCCCCGGACTAGCGGGGACCTACGAGCAGTACTTC.

This CDR3 reads CASSSRVGSSNEQFF. The CDR3 nucleotides read TGTGCCAGCAGCTCGAGGGTGGGAAGCTCCAATGAGCAGTTCTTC. This chain joins TRBV7-3 and TRBJ2-1, with D tentatively TRBD2 (5 bases). CDR1 and CDR2 from the germline V gene are SGHTA and FQGTGA. The CDR3 runs 15 residues. V dropped 4 bases and J dropped 6 bases, with 16 bases sitting between them.

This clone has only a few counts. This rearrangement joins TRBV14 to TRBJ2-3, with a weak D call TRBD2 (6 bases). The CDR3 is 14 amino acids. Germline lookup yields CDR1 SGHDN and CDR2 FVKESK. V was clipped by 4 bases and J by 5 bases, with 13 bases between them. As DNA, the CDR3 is TGTGCCAGCAGCCTAGCGGCCCCCGGAGATACGCAGTATTTT. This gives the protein CASSLAAPGDTQYF.

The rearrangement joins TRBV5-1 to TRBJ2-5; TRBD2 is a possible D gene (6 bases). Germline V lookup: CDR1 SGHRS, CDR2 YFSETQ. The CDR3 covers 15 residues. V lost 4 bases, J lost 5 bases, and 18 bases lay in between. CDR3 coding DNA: TGCGCCAGCAGCCTCGGACTATCCCGGGGGGAGACCCAGTACTTC. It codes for CASSLGLSRGETQYF.

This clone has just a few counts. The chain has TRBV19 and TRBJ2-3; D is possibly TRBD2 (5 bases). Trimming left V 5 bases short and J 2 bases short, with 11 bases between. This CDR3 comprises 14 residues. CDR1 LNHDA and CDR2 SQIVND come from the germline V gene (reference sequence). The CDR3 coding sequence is TGTGCCAGTAGTGGAACGCTAGCCACAGATACGCAGTATTTT. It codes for CASSGTLATDTQYF.

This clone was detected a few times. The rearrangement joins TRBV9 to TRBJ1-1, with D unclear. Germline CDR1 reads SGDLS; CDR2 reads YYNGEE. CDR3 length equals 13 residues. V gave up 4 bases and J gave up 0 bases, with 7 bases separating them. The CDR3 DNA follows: TGTGCCAGCAGCCACAGCATGAACACTGAAGCTTTCTTT. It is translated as CASSHSMNTEAFF. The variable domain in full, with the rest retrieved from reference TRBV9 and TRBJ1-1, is DSGVTQTPKHLITATGQRVTLRCSPRSGDLSVYWYQQSLDQGLQFLIQYYNGEERAKGNILERFSAQQFPDLHSELNLSSLELGDSALYFCASSHSMNTEAFFGQGTRLTVV.

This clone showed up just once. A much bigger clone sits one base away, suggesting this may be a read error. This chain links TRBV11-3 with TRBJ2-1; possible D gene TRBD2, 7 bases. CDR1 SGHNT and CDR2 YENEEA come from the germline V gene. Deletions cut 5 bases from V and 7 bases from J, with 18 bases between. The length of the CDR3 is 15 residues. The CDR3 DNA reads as TGTGCCAGCAGCCCACAGAGGGGGGGAATGAATGAGCAGTTCTTC. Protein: CASSPQRGGMNEQFF. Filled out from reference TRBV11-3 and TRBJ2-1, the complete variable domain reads EAGVVQSPRYKIIEKKQPVAFWCNPISGHNTLYWYLQNLGQGPELLIRYENEEAVDDSQLPKDRFSAERLKGVDSTLKIQPAELGDSAVYLCASSPQRGGMNEQFFGPGTRLTVL.

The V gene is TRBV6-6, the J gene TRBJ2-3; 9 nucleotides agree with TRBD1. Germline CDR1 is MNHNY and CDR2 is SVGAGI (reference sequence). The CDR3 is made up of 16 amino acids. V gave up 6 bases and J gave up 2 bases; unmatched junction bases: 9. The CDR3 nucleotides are TGTGCCAGCAGACGAACCGGGACAGGGAACACAGATACGCAGTATTTT. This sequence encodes CASRRTGTGNTDTQYF.

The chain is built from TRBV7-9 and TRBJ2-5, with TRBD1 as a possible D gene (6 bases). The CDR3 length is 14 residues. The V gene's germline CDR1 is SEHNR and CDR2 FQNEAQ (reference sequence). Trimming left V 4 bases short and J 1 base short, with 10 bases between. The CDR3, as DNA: TGTGCCAGCAGCTCTCAGGGGATCCAAGAGACCCAGTACTTC. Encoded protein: CASSSQGIQETQYF. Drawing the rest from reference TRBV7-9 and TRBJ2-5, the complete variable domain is DTGVSQNPRHKITKRGQNVTFRCDPISEHNRLYWYRQTLGQGPEFLTYFQNEAQLEKSRLLSDRFSAERPKGSFSTLEIQRTEQGDSAMYLCASSSQGIQETQYFGPGTRLLVL.

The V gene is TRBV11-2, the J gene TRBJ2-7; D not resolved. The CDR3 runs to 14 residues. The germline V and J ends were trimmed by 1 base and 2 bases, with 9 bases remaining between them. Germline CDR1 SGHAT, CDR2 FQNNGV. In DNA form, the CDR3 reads TGTGCCAGCAGCTTAGTAAGCCCCCCCTACGAGCAGTACTTC. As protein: CASSLVSPPYEQYF.

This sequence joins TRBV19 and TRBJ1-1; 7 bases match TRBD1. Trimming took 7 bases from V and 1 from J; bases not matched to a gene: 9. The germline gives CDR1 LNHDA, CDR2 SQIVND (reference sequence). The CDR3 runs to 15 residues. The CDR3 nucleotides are TGTGCCAGTATTGCGTACAGGGGCGCGAACACTGAAGCTTTCTTT. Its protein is CASIAYRGANTEAFF.

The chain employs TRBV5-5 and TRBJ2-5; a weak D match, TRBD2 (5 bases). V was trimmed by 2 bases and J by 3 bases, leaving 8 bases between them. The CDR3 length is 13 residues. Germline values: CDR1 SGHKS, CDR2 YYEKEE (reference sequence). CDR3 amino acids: CASSFEGEETQYF. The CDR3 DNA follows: TGTGCCAGCAGCTTTGAGGGTGAAGAGACCCAGTACTTC.

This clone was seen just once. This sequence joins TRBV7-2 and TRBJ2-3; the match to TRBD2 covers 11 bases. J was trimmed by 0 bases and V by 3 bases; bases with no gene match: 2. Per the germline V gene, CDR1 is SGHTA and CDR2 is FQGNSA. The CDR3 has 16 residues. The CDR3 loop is CASSFWTSGSTDTQYF. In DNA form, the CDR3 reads TGTGCCAGCAGCTTTTGGACTAGCGGGAGCACAGATACGCAGTATTTT.

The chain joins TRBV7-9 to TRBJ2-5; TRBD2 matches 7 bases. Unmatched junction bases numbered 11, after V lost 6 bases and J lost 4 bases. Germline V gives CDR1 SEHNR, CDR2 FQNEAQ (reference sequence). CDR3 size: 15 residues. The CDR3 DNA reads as TGTGCCAGCAGTCCCCGGGCTAGCGGAGTAGAGACCCAGTACTTC. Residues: CASSPRASGVETQYF.

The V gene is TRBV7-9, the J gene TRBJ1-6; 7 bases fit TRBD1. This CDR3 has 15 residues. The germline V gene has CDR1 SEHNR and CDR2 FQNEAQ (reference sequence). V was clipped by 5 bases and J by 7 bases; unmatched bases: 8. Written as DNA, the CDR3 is TGTGCCAGCAGCCTAGGCTGGGACAGCAATTCACCCCTCCACTTT. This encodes CASSLGWDSNSPLHF.

CDR3 sequence: CASSPGASLAYEQYF. CDR3 DNA sequence: TGCGCCAGCAGCCCGGGGGCAAGTTTGGCCTACGAGCAGTACTTC. V gene TRBV5-1 combines with J gene TRBJ2-7; D could derive from TRBD1 or TRBD2 (6 bases each). V lost 4 bases to trimming and J lost 2 bases, with 16 bases between them. CDR1 SGHRS and CDR2 YFSETQ come from the germline V gene. CDR3 size: 15 residues. Together with reference TRBV5-1 and TRBJ2-7, the CDR3 gives the full variable domain: KAGVTQTPRYLIKTRGQQVTLSCSPISGHRSVSWYQQTPGQGLQFLFEYFSETQRNKGNFPGRFSGRQFSNSRSEMNVSTLELGDSALYLCASSPGASLAYEQYFGPGTRLTVT.

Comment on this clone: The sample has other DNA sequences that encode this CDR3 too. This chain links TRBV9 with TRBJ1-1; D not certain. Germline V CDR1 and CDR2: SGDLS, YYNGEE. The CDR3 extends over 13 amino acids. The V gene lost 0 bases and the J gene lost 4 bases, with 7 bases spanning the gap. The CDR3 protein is CASSVGVGTEAFF. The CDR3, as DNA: TGTGCCAGCAGCGTAGGCGTCGGCACTGAAGCTTTCTTT. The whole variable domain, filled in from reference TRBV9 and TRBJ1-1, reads DSGVTQTPKHLITATGQRVTLRCSPRSGDLSVYWYQQSLDQGLQFLIQYYNGEERAKGNILERFSAQQFPDLHSELNLSSLELGDSALYFCASSVGVGTEAFFGQGTRLTVV.

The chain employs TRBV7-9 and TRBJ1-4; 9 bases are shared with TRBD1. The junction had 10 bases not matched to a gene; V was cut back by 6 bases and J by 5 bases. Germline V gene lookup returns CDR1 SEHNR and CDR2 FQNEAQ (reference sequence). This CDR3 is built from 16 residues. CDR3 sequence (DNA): TGTGCCAGCAGTTCCGGGACAGGGATGAGGAATGAAAAACTGTTTTTT. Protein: CASSSGTGMRNEKLFF.

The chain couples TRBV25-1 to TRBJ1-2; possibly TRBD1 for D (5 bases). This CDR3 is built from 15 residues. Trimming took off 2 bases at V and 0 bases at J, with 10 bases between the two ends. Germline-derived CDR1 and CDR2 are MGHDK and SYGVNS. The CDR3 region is CASSEAGATNYGYTF. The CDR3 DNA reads TGTGCCAGCAGTGAAGCTGGGGCAACTAACTATGGCTACACCTTC.

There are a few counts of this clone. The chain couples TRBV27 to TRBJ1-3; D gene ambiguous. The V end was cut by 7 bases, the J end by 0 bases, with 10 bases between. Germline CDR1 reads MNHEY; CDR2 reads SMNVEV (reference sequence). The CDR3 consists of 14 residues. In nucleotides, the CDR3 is TGTGCCAGCAAGATCGCGGGCTCTGGAAACACCATATATTTT. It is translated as CASKIAGSGNTIYF.

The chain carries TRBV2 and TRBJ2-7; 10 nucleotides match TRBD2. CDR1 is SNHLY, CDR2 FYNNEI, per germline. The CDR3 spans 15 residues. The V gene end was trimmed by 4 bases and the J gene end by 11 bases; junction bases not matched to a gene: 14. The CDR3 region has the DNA TGTGCCAGCAGTGGAGGGAGGGCTAGCGGGAGTGAGAAGTACTTC. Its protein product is CASSGGRASGSEKYF.

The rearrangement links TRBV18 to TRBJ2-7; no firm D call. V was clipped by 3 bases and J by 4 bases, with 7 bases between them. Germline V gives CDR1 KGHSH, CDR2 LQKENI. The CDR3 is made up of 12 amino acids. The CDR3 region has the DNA TGTGCCAGCTCACCCACAGAATACGAGCAGTACTTC. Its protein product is CASSPTEYEQYF.

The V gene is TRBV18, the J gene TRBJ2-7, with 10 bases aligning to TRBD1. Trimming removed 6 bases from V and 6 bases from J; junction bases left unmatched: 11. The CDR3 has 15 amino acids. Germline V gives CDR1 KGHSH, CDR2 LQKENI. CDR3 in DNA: TGTGCCAGCTCGAGTACCGGGACAGGGGTTCGCGAGCAGTACTTC. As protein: CASSSTGTGVREQYF.

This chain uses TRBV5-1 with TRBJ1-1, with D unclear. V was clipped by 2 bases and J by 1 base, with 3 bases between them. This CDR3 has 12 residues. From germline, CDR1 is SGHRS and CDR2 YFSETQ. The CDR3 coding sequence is TGCGCCAGCAGCTTTCCGAACACTGAAGCTTTCTTT. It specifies CASSFPNTEAFF.

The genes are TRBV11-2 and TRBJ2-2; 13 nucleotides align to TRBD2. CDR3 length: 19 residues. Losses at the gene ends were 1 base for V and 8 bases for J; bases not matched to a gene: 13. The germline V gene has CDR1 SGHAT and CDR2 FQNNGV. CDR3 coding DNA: TGTGCCAGCAGCTTAGGGTGGCTACTAGCGGGAGGGCCCAGAGGGGAGCTGTTTTTT. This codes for CASSLGWLLAGGPRGELFF.

DNA of the CDR3: TGCGCCAGCAGCTATGGACTAGCGGGAGGTGAGCAGTACTTC. Translation gives CASSYGLAGGEQYF. The chain has TRBV5-1 and TRBJ2-7; the match to TRBD2 covers 14 bases. Losses at the gene ends were 3 bases for V and 7 bases for J; bases not matched to a gene: 3. Germline V CDR1 and CDR2: SGHRS, YFSETQ. The CDR3 is made up of 14 amino acids.